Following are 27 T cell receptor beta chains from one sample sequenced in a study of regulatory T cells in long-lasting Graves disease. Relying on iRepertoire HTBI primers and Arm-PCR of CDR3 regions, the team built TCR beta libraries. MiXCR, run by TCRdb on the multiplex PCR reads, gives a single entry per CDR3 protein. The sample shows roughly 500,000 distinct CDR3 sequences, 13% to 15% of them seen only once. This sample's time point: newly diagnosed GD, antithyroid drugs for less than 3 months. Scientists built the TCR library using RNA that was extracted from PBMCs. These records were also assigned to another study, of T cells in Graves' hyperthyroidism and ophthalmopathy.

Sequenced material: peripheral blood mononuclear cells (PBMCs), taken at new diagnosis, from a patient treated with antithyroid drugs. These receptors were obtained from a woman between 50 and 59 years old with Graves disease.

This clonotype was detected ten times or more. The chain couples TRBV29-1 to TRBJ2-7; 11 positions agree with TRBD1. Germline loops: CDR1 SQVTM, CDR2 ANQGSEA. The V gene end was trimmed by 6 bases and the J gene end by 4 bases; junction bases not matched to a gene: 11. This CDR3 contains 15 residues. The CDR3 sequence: CSVDGQGADMYEQYF. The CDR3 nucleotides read TGCAGCGTGGACGGACAGGGGGCAGATATGTACGAGCAGTACTTC.

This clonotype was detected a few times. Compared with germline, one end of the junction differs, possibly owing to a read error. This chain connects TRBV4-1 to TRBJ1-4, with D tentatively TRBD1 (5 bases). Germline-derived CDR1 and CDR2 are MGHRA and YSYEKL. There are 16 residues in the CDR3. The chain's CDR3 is CASSWDQGSTNEKLFF. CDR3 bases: TGTGCCAGCAGCTGGGACCAGGGTTCAACTAATGAAAAACTGTTTTTT.

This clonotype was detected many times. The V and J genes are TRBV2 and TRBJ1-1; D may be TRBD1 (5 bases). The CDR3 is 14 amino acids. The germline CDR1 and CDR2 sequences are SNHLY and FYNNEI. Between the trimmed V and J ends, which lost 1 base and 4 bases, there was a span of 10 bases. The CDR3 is CASSEVQASTEAFF. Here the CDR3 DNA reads TGTGCCAGCAGTGAAGTACAGGCGAGCACTGAAGCTTTCTTT.

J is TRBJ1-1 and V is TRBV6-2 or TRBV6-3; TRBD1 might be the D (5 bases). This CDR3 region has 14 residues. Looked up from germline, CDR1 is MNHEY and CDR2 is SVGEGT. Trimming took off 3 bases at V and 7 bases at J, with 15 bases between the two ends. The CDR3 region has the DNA TGTGCCAGCAGTTATGCGTCCCAGGGATTTGAAGCTTTCTTT. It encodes CASSYASQGFEAFF.

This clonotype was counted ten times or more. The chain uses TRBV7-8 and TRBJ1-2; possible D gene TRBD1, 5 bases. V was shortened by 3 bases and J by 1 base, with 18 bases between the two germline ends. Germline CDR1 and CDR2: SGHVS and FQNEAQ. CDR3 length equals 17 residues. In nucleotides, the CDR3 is TGTGCCAGCAGCTTGGGAGGTCCGGGGGACCTTAACTATGGCTACACCTTC. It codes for CASSLGGPGDLNYGYTF.

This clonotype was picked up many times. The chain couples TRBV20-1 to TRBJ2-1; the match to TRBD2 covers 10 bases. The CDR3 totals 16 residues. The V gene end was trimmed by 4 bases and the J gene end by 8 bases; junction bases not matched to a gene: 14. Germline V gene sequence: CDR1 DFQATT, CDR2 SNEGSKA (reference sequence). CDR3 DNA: TGCAGTGCTACAACCCAGAGCGGGAGGGCCGAGCATGAGCAGTTCTTC. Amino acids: CSATTQSGRAEHEQFF.

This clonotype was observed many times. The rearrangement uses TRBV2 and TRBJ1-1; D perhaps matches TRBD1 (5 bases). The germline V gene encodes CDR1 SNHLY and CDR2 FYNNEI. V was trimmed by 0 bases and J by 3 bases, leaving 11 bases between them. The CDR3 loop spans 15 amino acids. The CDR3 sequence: CASSEALGGYTEAFF. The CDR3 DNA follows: TGTGCCAGCAGTGAAGCGCTTGGGGGGTACACTGAAGCTTTCTTT.

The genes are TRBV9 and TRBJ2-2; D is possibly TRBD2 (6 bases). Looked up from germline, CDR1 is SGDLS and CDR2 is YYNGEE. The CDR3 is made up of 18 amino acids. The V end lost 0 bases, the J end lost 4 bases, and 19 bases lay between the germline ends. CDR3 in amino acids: CASSVGLFGSSSTGELFF. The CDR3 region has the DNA TGTGCCAGCAGCGTAGGACTTTTCGGGAGCTCCTCCACCGGGGAGCTGTTTTTT.

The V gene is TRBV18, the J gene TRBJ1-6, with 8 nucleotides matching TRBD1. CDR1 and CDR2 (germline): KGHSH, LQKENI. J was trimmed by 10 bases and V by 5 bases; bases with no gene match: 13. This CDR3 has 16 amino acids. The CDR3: CASSSQGAPYLSPLHF. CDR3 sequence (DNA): TGTGCCAGCTCATCCCAGGGGGCACCCTATTTGTCACCCCTCCACTTT.

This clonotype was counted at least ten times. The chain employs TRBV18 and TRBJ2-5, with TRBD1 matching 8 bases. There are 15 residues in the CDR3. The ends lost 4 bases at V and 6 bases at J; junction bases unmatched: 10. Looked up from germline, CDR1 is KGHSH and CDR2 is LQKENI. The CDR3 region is CASSQGQGTLQTQYF. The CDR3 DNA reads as TGTGCCAGCTCACAAGGACAGGGCACTTTACAGACCCAGTACTTC.

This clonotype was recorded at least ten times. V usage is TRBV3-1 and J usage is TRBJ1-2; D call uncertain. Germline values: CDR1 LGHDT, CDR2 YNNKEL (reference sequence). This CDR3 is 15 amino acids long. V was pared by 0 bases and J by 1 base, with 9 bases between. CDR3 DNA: TGTGCCAGCAGCCAAGAGGCCAGGCTTAACTATGGCTACACCTTC. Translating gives CASSQEARLNYGYTF.

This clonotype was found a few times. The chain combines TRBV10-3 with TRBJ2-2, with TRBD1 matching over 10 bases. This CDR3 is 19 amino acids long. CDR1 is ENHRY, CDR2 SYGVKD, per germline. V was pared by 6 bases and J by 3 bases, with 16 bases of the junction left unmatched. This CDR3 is CAIRPGTGASRGDTGELFF. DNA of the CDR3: TGTGCCATCAGACCCGGGACAGGGGCGTCAAGGGGCGACACCGGGGAGCTGTTTTTT.

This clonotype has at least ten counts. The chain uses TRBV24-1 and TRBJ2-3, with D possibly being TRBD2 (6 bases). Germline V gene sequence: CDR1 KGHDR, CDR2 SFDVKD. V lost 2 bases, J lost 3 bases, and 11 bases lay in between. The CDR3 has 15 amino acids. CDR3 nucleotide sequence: TGTGCCACCAGTGATTCCGGCGGGGTTACAGATACGCAGTATTTT. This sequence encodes CATSDSGGVTDTQYF.

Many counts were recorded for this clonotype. The CDR3 spells CASRIGTGSLNTEAFF. As DNA, the CDR3 is TGTGCCAGCAGGATCGGGACAGGGTCCCTGAACACTGAAGCTTTCTTT. The V gene is TRBV28, the J gene TRBJ1-1, with 9 bases identical to TRBD1. CDR3 size: 16 residues. With V trimmed by 6 bases and J by 0 bases, 8 bases remained unmatched. The germline CDR1 and CDR2 sequences are MDHEN and SYDVKM.

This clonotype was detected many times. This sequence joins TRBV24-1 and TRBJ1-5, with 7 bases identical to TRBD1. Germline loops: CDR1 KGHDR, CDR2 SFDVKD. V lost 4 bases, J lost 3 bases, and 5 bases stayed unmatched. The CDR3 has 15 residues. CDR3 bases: TGTGCCACCAGTGACCGGGGACAGCACAATCAGCCCCAGCATTTT. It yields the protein CATSDRGQHNQPQHF.

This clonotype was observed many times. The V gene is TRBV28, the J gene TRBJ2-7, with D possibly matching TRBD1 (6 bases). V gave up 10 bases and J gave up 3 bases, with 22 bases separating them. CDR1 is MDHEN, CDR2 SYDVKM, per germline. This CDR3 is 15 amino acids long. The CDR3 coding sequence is TGTGCCACCTTCACGGGGCAGGGGACCGACTACGAGCAGTACTTC. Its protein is CATFTGQGTDYEQYF.

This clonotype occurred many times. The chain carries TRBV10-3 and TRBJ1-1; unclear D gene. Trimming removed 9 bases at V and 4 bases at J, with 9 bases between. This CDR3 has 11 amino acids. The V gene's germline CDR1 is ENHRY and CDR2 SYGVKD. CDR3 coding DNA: TGTGCCATGGCGGGAGGCACTGAAGCTTTCTTT. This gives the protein CAMAGGTEAFF.

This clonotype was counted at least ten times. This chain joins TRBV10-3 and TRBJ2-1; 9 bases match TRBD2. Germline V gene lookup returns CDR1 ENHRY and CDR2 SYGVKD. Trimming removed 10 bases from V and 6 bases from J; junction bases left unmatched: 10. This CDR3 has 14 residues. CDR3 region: CATLGREGSNEQFF. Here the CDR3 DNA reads TGTGCCACCCTAGGGCGGGAGGGAAGCAATGAGCAGTTCTTC.

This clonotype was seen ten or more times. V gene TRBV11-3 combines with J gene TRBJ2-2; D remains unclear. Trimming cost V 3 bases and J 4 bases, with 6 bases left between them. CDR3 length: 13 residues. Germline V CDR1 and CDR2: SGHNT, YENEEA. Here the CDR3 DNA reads TGTGCCAGCAGCTTCGCCTCCACCGGGGAGCTGTTTTTT. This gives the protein CASSFASTGELFF.

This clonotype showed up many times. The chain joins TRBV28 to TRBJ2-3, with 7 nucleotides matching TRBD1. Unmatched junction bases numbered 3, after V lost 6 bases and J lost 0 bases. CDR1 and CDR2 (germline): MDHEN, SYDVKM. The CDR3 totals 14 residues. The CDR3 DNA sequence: TGTGCCAGCAGCCTACAGGGGAGCACAGATACGCAGTATTTT. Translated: CASSLQGSTDTQYF.

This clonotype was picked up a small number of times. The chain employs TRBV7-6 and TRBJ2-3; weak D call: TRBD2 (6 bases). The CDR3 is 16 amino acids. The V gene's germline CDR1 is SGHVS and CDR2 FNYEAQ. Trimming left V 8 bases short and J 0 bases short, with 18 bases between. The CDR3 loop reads CASATLAESSTDTQYF. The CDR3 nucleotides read TGTGCCAGCGCAACCTTAGCGGAATCTAGCACAGATACGCAGTATTTT.

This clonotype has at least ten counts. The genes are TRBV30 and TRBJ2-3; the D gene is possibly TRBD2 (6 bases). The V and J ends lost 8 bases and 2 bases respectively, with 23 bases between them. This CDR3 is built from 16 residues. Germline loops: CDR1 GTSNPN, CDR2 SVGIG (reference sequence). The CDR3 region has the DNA TGTGCCGCAAAAAGAACCTCAGGGAGGTTCACAGATACGCAGTATTTT. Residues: CAAKRTSGRFTDTQYF.

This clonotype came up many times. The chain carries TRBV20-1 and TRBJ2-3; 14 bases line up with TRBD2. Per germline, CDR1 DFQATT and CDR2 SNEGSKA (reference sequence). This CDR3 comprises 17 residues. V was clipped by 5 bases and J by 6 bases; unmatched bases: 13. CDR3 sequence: CSADTGLAGEEPDTQYF. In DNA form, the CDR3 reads TGCAGTGCTGACACGGGACTAGCGGGAGAAGAACCCGATACGCAGTATTTT.

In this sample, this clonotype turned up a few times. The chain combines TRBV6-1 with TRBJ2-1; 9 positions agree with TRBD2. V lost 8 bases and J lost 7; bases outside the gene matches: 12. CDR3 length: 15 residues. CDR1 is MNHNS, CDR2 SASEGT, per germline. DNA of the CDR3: TGTGCCAGCCATTATAGCGGGAGAGTGTGGAATGAGCAGTTCTTC. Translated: CASHYSGRVWNEQFF.

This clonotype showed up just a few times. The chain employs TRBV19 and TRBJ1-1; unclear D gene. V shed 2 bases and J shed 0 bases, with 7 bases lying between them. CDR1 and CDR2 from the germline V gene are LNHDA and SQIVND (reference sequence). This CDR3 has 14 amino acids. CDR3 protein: CASSIIGLNTEAFF. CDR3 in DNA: TGTGCCAGTAGTATAATCGGATTGAACACTGAAGCTTTCTTT. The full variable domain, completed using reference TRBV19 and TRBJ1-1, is DGGITQSPKYLFRKEGQNVTLSCEQNLNHDAMYWYRQDPGQGLRLIYYSQIVNDFQKGDIAEGYSVSREKKESFPLTVTSAQKNPTAFYLCASSIIGLNTEAFFGQGTRLTVV.

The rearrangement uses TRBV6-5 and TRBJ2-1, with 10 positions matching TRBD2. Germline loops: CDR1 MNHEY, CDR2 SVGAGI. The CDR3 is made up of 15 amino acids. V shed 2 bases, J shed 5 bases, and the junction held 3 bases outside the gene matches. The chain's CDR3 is CASSYSGRADNEQFF. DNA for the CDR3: TGTGCCAGCAGTTACAGCGGGAGGGCCGACAATGAGCAGTTCTTC.

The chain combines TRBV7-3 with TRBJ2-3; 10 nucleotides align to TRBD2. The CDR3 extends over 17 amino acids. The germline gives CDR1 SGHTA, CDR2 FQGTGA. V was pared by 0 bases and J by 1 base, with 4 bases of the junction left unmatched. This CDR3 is CASSLTVGLAGTDTQYF. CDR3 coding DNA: TGTGCCAGCAGCTTAACCGTCGGACTAGCGGGCACAGATACGCAGTATTTT.